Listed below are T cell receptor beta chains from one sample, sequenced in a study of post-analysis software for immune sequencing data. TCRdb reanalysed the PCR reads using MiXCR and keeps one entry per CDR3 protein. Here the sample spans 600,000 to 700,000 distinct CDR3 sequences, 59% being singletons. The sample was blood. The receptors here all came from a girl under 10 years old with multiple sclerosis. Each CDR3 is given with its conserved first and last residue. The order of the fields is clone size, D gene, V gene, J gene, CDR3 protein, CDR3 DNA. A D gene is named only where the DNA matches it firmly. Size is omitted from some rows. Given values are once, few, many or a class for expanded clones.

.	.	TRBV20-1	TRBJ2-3	CSARVEGQVVTDTQYF	TGCAGTGCTAGAGTAGAGGGGCAGGTGGTCACAGATACGCAGTATTTT
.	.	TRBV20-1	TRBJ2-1	CSALRGRAYNEQFF	TGCAGTGCCCTACGGGGACGGGCATACAATGAGCAGTTCTTC
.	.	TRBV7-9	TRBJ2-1	CASSAWTLSSYNEQFF	TGTGCCAGCAGCGCTTGGACCCTAAGCTCCTACAATGAGCAGTTCTTC
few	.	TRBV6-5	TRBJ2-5	CASSYDQGTIQETQYF	TGTGCCAGCAGTTACGATCAGGGGACAATCCAAGAGACCCAGTACTTC
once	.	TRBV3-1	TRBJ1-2	CASSLTRDIYGYTF	TGTGCCAGCAGCCTCACCCGGGACATCTATGGCTACACCTTC
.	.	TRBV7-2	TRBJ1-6	CASSLGAGSPLHF	TGTGCCAGCAGCTTAGGGGCGGGTTCACCCCTCCACTTT
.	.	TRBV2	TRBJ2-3	CASSGGLFTDTQYF	TGTGCCAGCAGTGGAGGGCTATTCACAGATACGCAGTATTTT
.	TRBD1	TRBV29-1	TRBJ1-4	CSVGGTEDEKLFF	TGCAGCGTTGGCGGGACAGAGGATGAAAAACTGTTTTTT
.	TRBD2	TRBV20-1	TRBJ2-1	CSARAASGSLEHEQFF	TGCAGTGCCAGGGCAGCTAGCGGTTCACTCGAGCATGAGCAGTTCTTC
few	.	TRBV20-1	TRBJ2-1	CSVSGKTYNEQFF	TGCAGCGTCTCCGGGAAGACCTACAATGAGCAGTTCTTC
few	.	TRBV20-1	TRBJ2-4	CSARQNNFQYF	TGCAGTGCGAGACAGAACAACTTTCAGTACTTC